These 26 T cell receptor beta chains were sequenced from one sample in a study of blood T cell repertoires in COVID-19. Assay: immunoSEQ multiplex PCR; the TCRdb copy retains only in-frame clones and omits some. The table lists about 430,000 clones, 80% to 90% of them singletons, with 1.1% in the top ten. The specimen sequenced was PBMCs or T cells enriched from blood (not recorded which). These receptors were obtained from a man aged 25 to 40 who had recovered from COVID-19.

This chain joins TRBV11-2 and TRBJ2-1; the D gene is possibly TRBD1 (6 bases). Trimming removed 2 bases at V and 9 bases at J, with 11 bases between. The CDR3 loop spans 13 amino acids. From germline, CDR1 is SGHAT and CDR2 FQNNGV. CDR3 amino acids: CASSLPLGGEQFF. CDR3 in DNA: TGTGCCAGCAGCTTACCGTTAGGGGGTGAGCAGTTCTTC.

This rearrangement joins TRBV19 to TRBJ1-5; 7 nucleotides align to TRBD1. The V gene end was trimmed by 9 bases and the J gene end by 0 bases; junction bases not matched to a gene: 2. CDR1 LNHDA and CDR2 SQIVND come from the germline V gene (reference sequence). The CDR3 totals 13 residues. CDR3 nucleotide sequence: TGTGCCAGCGGACAGGTTAGCAATCAGCCCCAGCATTTT. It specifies CASGQVSNQPQHF.

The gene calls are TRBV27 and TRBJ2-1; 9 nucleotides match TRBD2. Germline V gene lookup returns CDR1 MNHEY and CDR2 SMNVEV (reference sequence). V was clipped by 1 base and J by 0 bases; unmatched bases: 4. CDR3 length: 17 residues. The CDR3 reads CASSLWVSGSSYNEQFF. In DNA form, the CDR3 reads TGTGCCAGCAGTTTATGGGTTAGCGGGAGCTCCTACAATGAGCAGTTCTTC.

CDR3 DNA: TGTGCCAGTAGTTTGGCCGATACGCAGTATTTT. Protein product: CASSLADTQYF. The V and J genes are TRBV19 and TRBJ2-3; D remains ambiguous. V lost 5 bases to trimming and J lost 6 bases, with 6 bases between them. The CDR3 is 11 residues long. Germline V gene lookup returns CDR1 LNHDA and CDR2 SQIVND (reference sequence).

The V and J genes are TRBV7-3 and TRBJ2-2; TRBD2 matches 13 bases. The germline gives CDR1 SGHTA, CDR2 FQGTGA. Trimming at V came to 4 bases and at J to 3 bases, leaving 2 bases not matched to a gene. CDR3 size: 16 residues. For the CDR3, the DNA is TGTGCCAGCAGCTCACTAGCGGGAGGGGACACCGGGGAGCTGTTTTTT. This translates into CASSSLAGGDTGELFF.

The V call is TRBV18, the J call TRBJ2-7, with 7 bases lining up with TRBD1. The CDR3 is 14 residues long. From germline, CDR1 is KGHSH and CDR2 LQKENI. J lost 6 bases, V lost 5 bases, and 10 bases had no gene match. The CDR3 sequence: CASSKKGQLIEQYF. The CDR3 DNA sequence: TGTGCCAGCTCAAAAAAGGGACAGCTTATCGAGCAGTACTTC.

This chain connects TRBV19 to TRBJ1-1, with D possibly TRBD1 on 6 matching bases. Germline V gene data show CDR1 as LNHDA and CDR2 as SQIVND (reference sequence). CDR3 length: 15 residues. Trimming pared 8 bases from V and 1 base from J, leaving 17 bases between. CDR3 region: CASSGTRLWNTEAFF. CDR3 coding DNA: TGTGCCAGTTCCGGGACAAGACTATGGAACACTGAAGCTTTCTTT. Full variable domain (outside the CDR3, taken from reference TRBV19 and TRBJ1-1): DGGITQSPKYLFRKEGQNVTLSCEQNLNHDAMYWYRQDPGQGLRLIYYSQIVNDFQKGDIAEGYSVSREKKESFPLTVTSAQKNPTAFYLCASSGTRLWNTEAFFGQGTRLTVV.

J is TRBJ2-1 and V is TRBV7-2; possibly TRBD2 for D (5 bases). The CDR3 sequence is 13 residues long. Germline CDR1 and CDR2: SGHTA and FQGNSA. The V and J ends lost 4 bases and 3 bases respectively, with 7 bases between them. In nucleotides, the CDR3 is TGTGCCAGCAGCTCGACTAACTACAATGAGCAGTTCTTC. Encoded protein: CASSSTNYNEQFF.

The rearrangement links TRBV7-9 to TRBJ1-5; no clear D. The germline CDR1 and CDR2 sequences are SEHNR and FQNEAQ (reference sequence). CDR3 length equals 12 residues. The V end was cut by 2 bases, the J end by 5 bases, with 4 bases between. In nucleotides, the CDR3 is TGTGCCAGCAGCTTACAGGATCAGCCCCAGCATTTT. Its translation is CASSLQDQPQHF.

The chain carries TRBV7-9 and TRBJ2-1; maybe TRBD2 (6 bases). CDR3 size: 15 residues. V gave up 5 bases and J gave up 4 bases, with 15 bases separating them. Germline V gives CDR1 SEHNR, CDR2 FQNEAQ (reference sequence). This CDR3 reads CASSLSGEKYNEQFF. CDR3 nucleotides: TGTGCCAGCAGCCTTAGCGGCGAAAAATACAATGAGCAGTTCTTC. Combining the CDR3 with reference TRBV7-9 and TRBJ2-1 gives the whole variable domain DTGVSQNPRHKITKRGQNVTFRCDPISEHNRLYWYRQTLGQGPEFLTYFQNEAQLEKSRLLSDRFSAERPKGSFSTLEIQRTEQGDSAMYLCASSLSGEKYNEQFFGPGTRLTVL.

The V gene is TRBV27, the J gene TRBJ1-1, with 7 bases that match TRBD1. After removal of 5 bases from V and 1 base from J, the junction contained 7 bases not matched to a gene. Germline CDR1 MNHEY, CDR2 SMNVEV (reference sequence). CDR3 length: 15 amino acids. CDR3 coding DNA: TGTGCCAGCAGTCCCCTGACAGGGAAGAACACTGAAGCTTTCTTT. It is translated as CASSPLTGKNTEAFF.

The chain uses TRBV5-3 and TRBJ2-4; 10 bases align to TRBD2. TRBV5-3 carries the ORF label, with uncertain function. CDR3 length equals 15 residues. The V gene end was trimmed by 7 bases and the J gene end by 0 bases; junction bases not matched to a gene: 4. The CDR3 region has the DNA TGTGCCAGAGTCCTAGCGGGAGAAGCCAAAAACATTCAGTACTTC. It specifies CARVLAGEAKNIQYF.

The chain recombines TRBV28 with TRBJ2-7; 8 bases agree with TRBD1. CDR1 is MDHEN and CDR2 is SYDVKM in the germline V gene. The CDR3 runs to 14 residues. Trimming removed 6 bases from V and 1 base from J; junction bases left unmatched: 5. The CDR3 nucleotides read TGTGCCAGCAGGCGGACAGGGATTTCCTACGAGCAGTACTTC. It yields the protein CASRRTGISYEQYF.

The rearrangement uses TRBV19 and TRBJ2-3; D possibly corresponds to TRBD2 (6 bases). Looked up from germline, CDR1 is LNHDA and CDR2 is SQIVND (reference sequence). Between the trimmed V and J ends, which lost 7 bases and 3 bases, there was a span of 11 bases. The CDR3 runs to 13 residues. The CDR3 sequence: CASTPGETDTQYF. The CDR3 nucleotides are TGTGCCAGTACCCCGGGGGAAACAGATACGCAGTATTTT.

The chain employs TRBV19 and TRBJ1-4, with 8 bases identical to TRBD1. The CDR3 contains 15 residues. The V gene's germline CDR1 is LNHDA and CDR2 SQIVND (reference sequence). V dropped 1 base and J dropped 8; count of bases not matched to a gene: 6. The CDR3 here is CASSIGAGGQEKLFF. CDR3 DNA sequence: TGTGCCAGTAGTATAGGGGCAGGGGGCCAGGAAAAACTGTTTTTT.

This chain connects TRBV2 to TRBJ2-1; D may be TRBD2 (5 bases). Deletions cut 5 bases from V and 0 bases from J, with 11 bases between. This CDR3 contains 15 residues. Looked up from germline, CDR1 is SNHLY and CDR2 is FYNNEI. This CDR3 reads CASSKLVSSYNEQFF. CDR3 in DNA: TGTGCCAGCAGTAAACTAGTTAGCTCCTACAATGAGCAGTTCTTC.

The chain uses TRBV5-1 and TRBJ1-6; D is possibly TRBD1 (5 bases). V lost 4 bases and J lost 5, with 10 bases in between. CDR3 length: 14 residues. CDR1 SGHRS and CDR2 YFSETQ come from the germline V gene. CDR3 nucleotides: TGCGCCAGCAGCCCTGACAGAGATAATTCACCCCTCCACTTT. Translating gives CASSPDRDNSPLHF.

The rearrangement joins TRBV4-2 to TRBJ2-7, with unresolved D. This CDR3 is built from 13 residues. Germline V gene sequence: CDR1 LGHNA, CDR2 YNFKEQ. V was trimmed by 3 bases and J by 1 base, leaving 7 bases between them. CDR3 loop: CASSQGNSYEQYF. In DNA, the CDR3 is TGTGCCAGCAGCCAGGGCAATTCCTACGAGCAGTACTTC.

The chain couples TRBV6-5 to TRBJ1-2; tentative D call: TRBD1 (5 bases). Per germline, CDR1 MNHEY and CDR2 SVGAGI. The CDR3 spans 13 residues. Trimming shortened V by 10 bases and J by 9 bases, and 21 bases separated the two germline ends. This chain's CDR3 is CATFFGGERRYTF. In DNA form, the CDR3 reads TGTGCCACCTTCTTTGGGGGGGAAAGGCGCTACACCTTC.

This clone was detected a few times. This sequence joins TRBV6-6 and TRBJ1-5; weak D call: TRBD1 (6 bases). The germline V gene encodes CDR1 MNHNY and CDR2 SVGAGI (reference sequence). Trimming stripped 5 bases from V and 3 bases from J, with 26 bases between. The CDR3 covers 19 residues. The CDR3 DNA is TGTGCCAGCAGTCAAAGAAACCGGATCGGGACAAATTCCAATCAGCCCCAGCATTTT. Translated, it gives CASSQRNRIGTNSNQPQHF.

CDR3: CAWSPGGHYNEQFF. CDR3 nucleotide sequence: TGTGCCTGGAGTCCTGGAGGGCACTACAATGAGCAGTTCTTC. This chain joins TRBV30 and TRBJ2-1, with D maybe TRBD2 (6 bases). CDR1 is GTSNPN, CDR2 SVGIG, per germline (reference sequence). There are 14 residues in the CDR3. Trimming stripped 2 bases from V and 3 bases from J, with 11 bases between.

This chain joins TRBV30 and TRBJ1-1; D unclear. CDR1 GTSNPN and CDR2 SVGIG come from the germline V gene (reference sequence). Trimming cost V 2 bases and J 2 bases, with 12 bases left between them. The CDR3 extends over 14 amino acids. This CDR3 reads CAWSWARANTEAFF. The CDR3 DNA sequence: TGTGCCTGGAGTTGGGCCCGAGCCAACACTGAAGCTTTCTTT.

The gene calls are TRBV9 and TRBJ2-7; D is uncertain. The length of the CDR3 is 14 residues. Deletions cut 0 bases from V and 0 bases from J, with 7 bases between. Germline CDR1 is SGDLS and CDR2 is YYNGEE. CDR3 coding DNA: TGTGCCAGCAGCGTAGATGGGCGCTCCTACGAGCAGTACTTC. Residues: CASSVDGRSYEQYF.

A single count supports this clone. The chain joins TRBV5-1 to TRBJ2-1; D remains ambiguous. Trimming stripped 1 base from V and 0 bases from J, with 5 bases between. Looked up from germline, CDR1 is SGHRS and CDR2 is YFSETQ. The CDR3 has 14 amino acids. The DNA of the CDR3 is TGCGCCAGCAGCTTGTACTCCTCCTACAATGAGCAGTTCTTC. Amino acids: CASSLYSSYNEQFF.

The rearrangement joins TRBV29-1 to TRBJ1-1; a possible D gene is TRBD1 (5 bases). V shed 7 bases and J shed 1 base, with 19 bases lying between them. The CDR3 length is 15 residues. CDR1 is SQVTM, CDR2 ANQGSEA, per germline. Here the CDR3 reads CSALLPTASNTEAFF. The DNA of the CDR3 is TGCAGCGCGCTCCTTCCGACAGCCTCGAACACTGAAGCTTTCTTT.

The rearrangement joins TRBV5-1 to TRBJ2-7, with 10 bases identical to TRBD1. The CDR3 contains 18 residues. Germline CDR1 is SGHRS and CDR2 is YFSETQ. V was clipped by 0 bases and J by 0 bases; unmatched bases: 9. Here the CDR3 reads CASSLVAIRDRGSYEQYF. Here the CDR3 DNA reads TGCGCCAGCAGCTTGGTGGCGATCCGGGACAGGGGCTCCTACGAGCAGTACTTC.